This T cell receptor beta chain was recorded in a study of blood T cell repertoires in COVID-19. On the study more broadly: The samples span acute and convalescent COVID-19 from the United States, Italy and Spain. PBMCs, B-cell-depleted T cells, or T cells provided the cDNA or gDNA that made up the material.

Measured with immunoSEQ multiplex PCR; TCRdb has only the in-frame clones, and not every one. The sample has roughly 140,000 clones; more than 80% are singletons. Germline V gene sequence: CDR1 LNHDA, CDR2 SQIVND (reference sequence). The CDR3 has 13 residues. V lost 3 bases and J 5 bases, leaving 8 bases between the germline ends. The sequence was obtained from a human donor with acute or convalescent COVID-19. The donor label of this sample is uncertain. Input material: peripheral blood. The V call is TRBV19, the J call TRBJ1-5, with D unclear. The CDR3: CASSIELDQPQHF. CDR3 sequence (DNA): TGTGCCAGTAGTATCGAGTTGGATCAGCCCCAGCATTTT.